These 28 T cell receptor beta chains share one sample of origin, sequenced in a study of blood T cell repertoires in COVID-19. This table comes from immunoSEQ multiplex PCR, and its TCRdb copy is limited to in-frame clones, with some not included. The data contain roughly 76,000 clones, around nine tenths of them singletons. The material sequenced was peripheral blood. Receptors originate from a man aged 25-40 years with acute or convalescent COVID-19.

About this clone: Its ends do not fully match the called genes, so a read error is possible. The CDR3 coding sequence is TGTGCCAGTTGTATACGACAGGGCACCGGGGAGCTGTTTTTT. Amino acids: CASCIRQGTGELFF. The chain recombines TRBV19 with TRBJ2-2; TRBD1 matches at 7 bases. CDR3 length: 14 residues. CDR1 and CDR2 from the germline V gene are LNHDA and SQIVND (reference sequence).

The chain uses TRBV29-1 and TRBJ2-3; perhaps TRBD2 as D (6 bases). Trimming removed 8 bases from V and 5 bases from J, with 11 bases in between. The CDR3 has 11 amino acids. Germline CDR1 reads SQVTM; CDR2 reads ANQGSEA. Written as DNA, the CDR3 is TGCAGCCCGAGGACTATAGATACGCAGTATTTT. Translating it yields CSPRTIDTQYF.

This clone was seen just once. The chain recombines TRBV7-9 with TRBJ2-5, with D perhaps TRBD1 (5 bases). Germline values: CDR1 SEHNR, CDR2 FQNEAQ (reference sequence). This CDR3 has 15 residues. Trimming removed 1 base at V and 1 base at J, with 10 bases between. This CDR3 is CASSLGAGSQETQYF. The CDR3 nucleotides are TGTGCCAGCAGCTTAGGTGCAGGGTCCCAAGAGACCCAGTACTTC.

V usage is TRBV29-1 and J usage is TRBJ1-2; D ambiguous. V lost 0 bases and J 3 bases, leaving 14 bases between the germline ends. CDR1 is SQVTM and CDR2 is ANQGSEA in the germline V gene. The CDR3 sequence is 15 residues long. The CDR3 sequence is CSVEDPVPLDYGYTF. CDR3 sequence (DNA): TGCAGCGTTGAAGATCCGGTCCCCTTGGACTATGGCTACACCTTC.

The V call is TRBV7-9, the J call TRBJ1-6; D may be TRBD1 (5 bases). The CDR3 covers 15 residues. Between the trimmed V and J ends, which lost 1 base and 5 bases, there was a span of 9 bases. Germline CDR1 and CDR2: SEHNR and FQNEAQ (reference sequence). The CDR3 protein is CASSLEGADNSPLHF. The CDR3, as DNA: TGTGCCAGCAGCTTAGAAGGGGCGGATAATTCACCCCTCCACTTT.

The CDR3 protein is CASSRLRGREAFF. CDR3 bases: TGTGCCAGCAGCCGGCTCAGGGGGCGCGAAGCTTTCTTT. This chain connects TRBV28 to TRBJ1-1, with 8 bases aligning to TRBD1. This CDR3 spans 13 amino acids. V gave up 6 bases and J gave up 8 bases; unmatched junction bases: 8. Looked up from germline, CDR1 is MDHEN and CDR2 is SYDVKM.

The chain combines TRBV4-2 with TRBJ2-2; no definite D call. CDR3 size: 15 residues. Germline CDR1 reads LGHNA; CDR2 reads YNFKEQ. With 2 bases removed from V and 3 bases from J, the gap between germline ends came to 10 bases. The CDR3 region has the DNA TGTGCCAGCAGCCAATATCTCCGTGACACCGGGGAGCTGTTTTTT. It specifies CASSQYLRDTGELFF.

This chain joins TRBV29-1 and TRBJ1-2; D gene uncertain. Trimming took off 1 base at V and 7 bases at J, with 10 bases between the two ends. Germline V gives CDR1 SQVTM, CDR2 ANQGSEA. This CDR3 contains 12 residues. The CDR3 nucleotides are TGCAGCGTTGAAGGTGTTTACGGTGGCTACACCTTC. Encoded protein: CSVEGVYGGYTF.

V gene TRBV6-5 combines with J gene TRBJ2-7, with 7 bases identical to TRBD2. Germline V gives CDR1 MNHEY, CDR2 SVGAGI. V lost 7 bases to trimming and J lost 3 bases; unmatched junction nucleotides: 3. The CDR3 consists of 12 residues. The CDR3 sequence: CASTERGYEQYF. The CDR3 region has the DNA TGTGCCAGCACCGAGCGGGGCTACGAGCAGTACTTC.

The chain employs TRBV28 and TRBJ1-5, with 7 bases matching TRBD1. Germline-derived CDR1 and CDR2 are MDHEN and SYDVKM. This CDR3 comprises 16 residues. V lost 6 bases, J lost 4 bases, and 12 bases stayed unmatched. The CDR3 DNA is TGTGCCAGCAGCCAAAGTAGGGCAGGGGGTAATCAGCCCCAGCATTTT. Its protein product is CASSQSRAGGNQPQHF.

The chain carries TRBV27 and TRBJ1-5; TRBD1 matches at 7 bases. The CDR3 contains 14 residues. Germline CDR1 and CDR2: MNHEY and SMNVEV (reference sequence). Trimming removed 8 bases from V and 11 bases from J; junction bases left unmatched: 15. CDR3 protein: CASGAGTAGRSQHF. The DNA of the CDR3 is TGTGCCAGCGGCGCCGGGACAGCCGGAAGGTCCCAGCATTTT.

Written as DNA, the CDR3 is TGTGCCAGCAGCTTAATCGGTCCCATGAACACTGAAGCTTTCTTT. Translation gives CASSLIGPMNTEAFF. The J gene is TRBJ1-1, the V gene TRBV7-9, with unresolved D. Germline CDR1 is SEHNR and CDR2 is FQNEAQ (reference sequence). The CDR3 sequence is 15 residues long. Trimming took 2 bases from V and 0 from J, leaving 10 bases between them.

The V call is TRBV28, the J call TRBJ1-1, with 7 bases identical to TRBD1. Trimming at V came to 6 bases and at J to 5 bases, leaving 9 bases not matched to a gene. This CDR3 has 14 amino acids. Germline-derived CDR1 and CDR2 are MDHEN and SYDVKM. The CDR3 region has the DNA TGTGCCAGCAGGCAGCAGGGGGTAGGAACTGAAGCTTTCTTT. It is translated as CASRQQGVGTEAFF.

The chain couples TRBV21-1 to TRBJ2-7; the table's TRBD2 call for D was not verified on the DNA. TRBV21-1 is reported as a pseudogene. The CDR3 runs to 20 residues. CDR3 DNA: TGTGCCAGCAGCAACGGGTGGGGGGGGCTCCCGGGGGCGAAGGGTTACGGGCAGTACTTC. Amino acids: CASSNGWGGLPGAKGYGQYF.

The sample holds a few counts of this clone. The chain uses TRBV28 and TRBJ1-4, with D perhaps TRBD1 (6 bases). The V end was cut by 7 bases, the J end by 3 bases, with 12 bases between. Germline V gene sequence: CDR1 MDHEN, CDR2 SYDVKM. This CDR3 comprises 14 residues. CDR3 amino acids: CASKTGPPNEKLFF. In DNA, the CDR3 is TGTGCCAGCAAAACAGGGCCTCCTAATGAAAAACTGTTTTTT.

The V call is TRBV7-3, the J call TRBJ1-1, with a possible D match to TRBD1 (5 bases). Trimming cost V 6 bases and J 0 bases, with 8 bases left between them. Germline V gives CDR1 SGHTA, CDR2 FQGTGA. This CDR3 has 13 residues. CDR3 region: CASRETVNTEAFF. In DNA, the CDR3 is TGTGCCAGCAGAGAGACAGTGAACACTGAAGCTTTCTTT.

The chain employs TRBV19 and TRBJ2-7, with 8 bases identical to TRBD1. The CDR3 is made up of 15 amino acids. The V segment lost 5 bases and the J segment 0 bases; nucleotides outside the gene matches: 6. Germline CDR1 is LNHDA and CDR2 is SQIVND (reference sequence). CDR3 sequence (DNA): TGTGCCAGTAGTTGGACTGGACAGGGCTCCTACGAGCAGTACTTC. Protein sequence: CASSWTGQGSYEQYF.

This chain joins TRBV28 and TRBJ2-5, with 9 bases aligning to TRBD2. The V gene's germline CDR1 is MDHEN and CDR2 SYDVKM. Trimming removed 6 bases from V and 4 bases from J; junction bases left unmatched: 6. This CDR3 has 14 amino acids. CDR3 sequence (DNA): TGTGCCAGCAGCTTAGCGGGAGTAGCAGAGACCCAGTACTTC. It specifies CASSLAGVAETQYF.

The DNA for the CDR3 is TGTGCCAGCAGCACCCGGGACTCAGCCAACACCGGGGAGCTGTTTTTT. This codes for CASSTRDSANTGELFF. The J gene is TRBJ2-2, the V gene TRBV4-2, with D possibly being TRBD2 (6 bases). This CDR3 comprises 16 residues. The V end was cut by 5 bases, the J end by 2 bases, with 15 bases between. Germline V gene sequence: CDR1 LGHNA, CDR2 YNFKEQ.

Details on this clone: Other DNA sequences in this specimen translate into the identical CDR3. V is TRBV5-1 and J is TRBJ2-7; 8 bases line up with TRBD2. The germline V gene has CDR1 SGHRS and CDR2 YFSETQ. With V trimmed by 1 base and J by 4 bases, 1 base remained unmatched. The CDR3 covers 13 residues. The CDR3 nucleotides are TGCGCCAGCAGCTTGCGGGAGGGATACGAGCAGTACTTC. As protein: CASSLREGYEQYF. The full variable domain, completed using reference TRBV5-1 and TRBJ2-7, is KAGVTQTPRYLIKTRGQQVTLSCSPISGHRSVSWYQQTPGQGLQFLFEYFSETQRNKGNFPGRFSGRQFSNSRSEMNVSTLELGDSALYLCASSLREGYEQYFGPGTRLTVT.

The chain couples TRBV3-1 (or the pseudogene TRBV3-2) to TRBJ2-2; 9 bases map to TRBD2. The germline gives CDR1 LGHDT, CDR2 YNNKEL (reference sequence). The CDR3 spans 19 residues. Trimming took 6 bases from V and 9 from J; bases not matched to a gene: 23. CDR3 sequence (DNA): TGTGCCAGCAGTCTAGTTGGGGGGGCGAGCGGGAGGAGGGACAGGGAGCTGTTTTTT. Its protein product is CASSLVGGASGRRDRELFF.

The V and J genes are TRBV6-2 or TRBV6-3 and TRBJ1-5; D not resolved. Germline V CDR1 and CDR2: MNHEY, SVGEGT. Trimming cost V 2 bases and J 3 bases, with 5 bases left between them. This CDR3 comprises 13 residues. CDR3 sequence (DNA): TGTGCCAGCAGTTACCGGGACAATCAGCCCCAGCATTTT. It is translated as CASSYRDNQPQHF.

V gene TRBV2 combines with J gene TRBJ2-7, with TRBD2 matching over 9 bases. The CDR3 runs to 14 residues. V trimming: 3 bases; J trimming: 3 bases; junction bases outside the gene matches: 3. Per germline, CDR1 SNHLY and CDR2 FYNNEI. The CDR3 coding sequence is TGTGCCAGCAGTGAGGCTAGCGGGAACTACGAGCAGTACTTC. It specifies CASSEASGNYEQYF. Full variable domain (outside the CDR3, taken from reference TRBV2 and TRBJ2-7): EPEVTQTPSHQVTQMGQEVILRCVPISNHLYFYWYRQILGQKVEFLVSFYNNEISEKSEIFDDQFSVERPDGSNFTLKIRSTKLEDSAMYFCASSEASGNYEQYFGPGTRLTVT.

V usage is TRBV6-5 and J usage is TRBJ2-1; D is possibly TRBD2 (6 bases). This CDR3 spans 14 amino acids. V lost 4 bases, J lost 5 bases, and 12 bases lay in between. Germline CDR1 and CDR2: MNHEY and SVGAGI. The DNA of the CDR3 is TGTGCCAGCAGTTTTTGGGGCGGGGACAATGAGCAGTTCTTC. Protein: CASSFWGGDNEQFF.

This clone was counted only a few times. The chain links TRBV7-6 to TRBJ1-2, with TRBD1 identical over 9 bases. This CDR3 contains 15 residues. V dropped 6 bases and J dropped 6; count of bases not matched to a gene: 11. Germline V gene sequence: CDR1 SGHVS, CDR2 FNYEAQ. The CDR3 region is CASRPITGGVHGYTF. CDR3 coding DNA: TGTGCCAGCAGACCTATTACAGGGGGCGTTCATGGCTACACCTTC.

The V and J genes are TRBV24-1 and TRBJ2-7; 7 bases match TRBD1. Germline CDR1 reads KGHDR; CDR2 reads SFDVKD. After removal of 5 bases from V and 3 bases from J, the junction contained 6 bases not matched to a gene. This CDR3 has 14 residues. The CDR3: CATSALGQNYEQYF. The CDR3 DNA follows: TGTGCCACCAGTGCCCTGGGACAGAACTACGAGCAGTACTTC.

The chain combines TRBV7-2 with TRBJ1-4; 9 positions agree with TRBD1. In germline, CDR1 is SGHTA, CDR2 FQGNSA. After removal of 4 bases from V and 5 bases from J, the junction contained 5 bases not matched to a gene. This CDR3 is built from 15 residues. CDR3 protein: CASSYNGQGNEKLFF. CDR3 DNA: TGTGCCAGCAGCTATAACGGACAGGGGAATGAAAAACTGTTTTTT.

CDR3 sequence: CASSLDQSGLYEQYF. In nucleotides, the CDR3 is TGTGCCAGCAGCTTAGATCAAAGCGGACTGTACGAGCAGTACTTC. V is TRBV11-2 and J is TRBJ2-7, with D possibly being TRBD2 (5 bases). Germline values: CDR1 SGHAT, CDR2 FQNNGV. This CDR3 is built from 15 residues. Trimming stripped 0 bases from V and 4 bases from J, with 13 bases between. Full variable domain (outside the CDR3, taken from reference TRBV11-2 and TRBJ2-7): EAGVAQSPRYKIIEKRQSVAFWCNPISGHATLYWYQQILGQGPKLLIQFQNNGVVDDSQLPKDRFSAERLKGVDSTLKIQPAKLEDSAVYLCASSLDQSGLYEQYFGPGTRLTVT.